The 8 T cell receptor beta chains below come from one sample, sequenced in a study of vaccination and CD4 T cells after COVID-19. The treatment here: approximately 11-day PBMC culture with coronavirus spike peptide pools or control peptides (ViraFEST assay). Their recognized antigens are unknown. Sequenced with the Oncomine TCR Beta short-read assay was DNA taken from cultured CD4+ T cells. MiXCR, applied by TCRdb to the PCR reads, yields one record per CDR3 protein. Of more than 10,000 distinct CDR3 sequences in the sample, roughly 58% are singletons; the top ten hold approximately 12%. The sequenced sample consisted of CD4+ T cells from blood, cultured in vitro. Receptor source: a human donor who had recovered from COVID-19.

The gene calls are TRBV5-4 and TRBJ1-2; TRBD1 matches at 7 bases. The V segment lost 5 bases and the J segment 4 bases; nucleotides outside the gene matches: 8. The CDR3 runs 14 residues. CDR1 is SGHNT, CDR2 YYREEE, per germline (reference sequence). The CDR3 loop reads CASSYGTETYGYTF. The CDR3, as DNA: TGTGCCAGCAGTTACGGGACAGAAACCTATGGCTACACCTTC.

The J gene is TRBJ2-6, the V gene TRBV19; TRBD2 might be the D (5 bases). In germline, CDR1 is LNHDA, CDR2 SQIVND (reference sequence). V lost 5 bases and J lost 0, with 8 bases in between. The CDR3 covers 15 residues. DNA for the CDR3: TGTGCCAGTAGTCCACGGGGCTCTGGGGCCAACGTCCTGACTTTC. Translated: CASSPRGSGANVLTF.

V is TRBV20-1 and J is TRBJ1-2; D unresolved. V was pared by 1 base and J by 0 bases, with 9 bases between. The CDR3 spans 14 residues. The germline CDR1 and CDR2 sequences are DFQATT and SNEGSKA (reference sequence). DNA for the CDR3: TGCAGTGCTAGAGTGACCGCTCCTAACTATGGCTACACCTTC. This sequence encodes CSARVTAPNYGYTF.

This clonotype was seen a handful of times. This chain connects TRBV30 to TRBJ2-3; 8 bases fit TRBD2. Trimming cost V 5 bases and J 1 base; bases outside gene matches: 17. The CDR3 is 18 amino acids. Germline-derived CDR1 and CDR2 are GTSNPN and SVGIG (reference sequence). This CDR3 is CAWGTPAGGPLGTDTQYF. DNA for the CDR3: TGTGCCTGGGGGACCCCTGCGGGAGGACCCCTCGGCACAGATACGCAGTATTTT.

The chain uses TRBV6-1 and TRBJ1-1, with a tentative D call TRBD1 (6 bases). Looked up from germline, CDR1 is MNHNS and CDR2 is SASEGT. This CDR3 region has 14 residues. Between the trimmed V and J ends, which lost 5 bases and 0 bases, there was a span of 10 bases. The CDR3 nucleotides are TGTGCCAGCAGTCAACAGGGAGTGAACACTGAAGCTTTCTTT. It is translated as CASSQQGVNTEAFF.

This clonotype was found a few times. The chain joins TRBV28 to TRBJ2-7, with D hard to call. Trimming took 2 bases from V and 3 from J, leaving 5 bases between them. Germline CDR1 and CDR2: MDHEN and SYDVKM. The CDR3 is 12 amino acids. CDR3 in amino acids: CASSLTRYEQYF. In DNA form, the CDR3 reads TGTGCCAGCAGTTTAACGCGCTACGAGCAGTACTTC.

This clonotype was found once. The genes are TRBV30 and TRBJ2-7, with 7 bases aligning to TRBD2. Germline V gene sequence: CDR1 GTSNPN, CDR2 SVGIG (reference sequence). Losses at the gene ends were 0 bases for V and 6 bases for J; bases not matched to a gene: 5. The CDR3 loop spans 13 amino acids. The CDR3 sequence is CAWSVAGPAEQYF. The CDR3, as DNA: TGTGCCTGGAGTGTAGCGGGGCCTGCCGAGCAGTACTTC.

This chain's CDR3 is CASRVTSGEQYF. The DNA for the CDR3 is TGTGCCAGCAGAGTTACTAGTGGCGAGCAGTACTTC. This chain uses TRBV2 with TRBJ2-7, with D possibly matching TRBD2 (5 bases). Germline assignment: CDR1 SNHLY and CDR2 FYNNEI. Trimming stripped 6 bases from V and 6 bases from J, with 12 bases between. This CDR3 contains 12 residues.